This paragraph reports one T cell receptor (beta chain). Between the trimmed V and J ends, which lost 1 base and 3 bases, there was a span of 12 bases. Germline CDR1 SGHVS, CDR2 FQNEAQ. The CDR3 has 15 amino acids. This record belongs to a study of cytomegalovirus exposure and HLA in healthy donors. It was with 60 Vbeta and 13 Jbeta primers that the PCR ran. The method was immunoSEQ multiplex PCR; TCRdb's version includes in-frame clones alone and lacks a portion of them. This sample has fewer than 200,000 clones, with around 88% found just once. Sequencing was carried out using PBMCs. The clonotype originates from a man aged 40-49 years in good health and CMV-seropositive. The chain combines TRBV7-8 with TRBJ1-1; D possibly corresponds to TRBD1 (6 bases). The CDR3 DNA is TGTGCCAGCAGCTTAGATCGAGGGGGAGACACTGAAGCTTTCTTT. This codes for CASSLDRGGDTEAFF.